Listed here are 30 T cell receptor beta chains from one sample, sequenced in a study of blood T cell repertoires in COVID-19. Produced via immunoSEQ multiplex PCR; TCRdb's table is partial and in-frame only. The top ten clones hold 1.2% of a sample with 190,000 or so clones, 85% to 90% of them seen once. Sequenced input: PBMCs or T cells enriched from blood (not recorded which). The receptors come from a man aged 30-40 years who had recovered from COVID-19.

Comments on this clone: This sample includes further DNA sequences coding for the same CDR3. The V and J genes are TRBV6-5 and TRBJ2-2, with 7 bases matching TRBD1. CDR1 and CDR2 from the germline V gene are MNHEY and SVGAGI. There are 16 residues in the CDR3. The V and J ends lost 0 bases and 1 base, in that order; junction bases with no gene match: 2. For the CDR3, the DNA is TGTGCCAGCAGTTACTCGAGGACAGGGAACACCGGGGAGCTGTTTTTT. Its protein is CASSYSRTGNTGELFF.

For the CDR3, the DNA is TGTGCTAGTGGTTTGAGTGAAGAACAGAACACCGGGGAGCTGTTTTTT. Amino acids: CASGLSEEQNTGELFF. V usage is TRBV12-5 and J usage is TRBJ2-2; D unclear. The CDR3 has 16 residues. Trimming removed 2 bases from V and 1 base from J, with 11 bases in between. Looked up from germline, CDR1 is LGHNT and CDR2 is FRNRAP. Full variable domain (remainder filled in from reference TRBV12-5 and TRBJ2-2): DARVTQTPRHKVTEMGQEVTMRCQPILGHNTVFWYRQTMMQGLELLAYFRNRAPLDDSGMPKDRFSAEMPDATLATLKIQPSEPRDSAVYFCASGLSEEQNTGELFFGEGSRLTVL.

The chain carries TRBV7-9 and TRBJ1-1, with 8 bases aligning to TRBD1. The CDR3 extends over 14 amino acids. In germline, CDR1 is SEHNR, CDR2 FQNEAQ (reference sequence). V gave up 7 bases and J gave up 4 bases; unmatched junction bases: 8. CDR3 nucleotides: TGTGCCAGCATCCCAGGGGGCGCGGGCACTGAAGCTTTCTTT. Translated, it gives CASIPGGAGTEAFF.

The CDR3, as DNA: TGTGCCAGCAGTGAAGCTTACAGGGGCACCGGGGAGCTGTTTTTT. It is translated as CASSEAYRGTGELFF. The V and J genes are TRBV2 and TRBJ2-2; 7 positions agree with TRBD1. Germline CDR1 is SNHLY and CDR2 is FYNNEI. This CDR3 has 15 amino acids. After removal of 0 bases from V and 4 bases from J, the junction contained 2 bases not matched to a gene.

This chain joins TRBV28 and TRBJ2-3, with D hard to call. V lost 7 bases to trimming and J lost 7 bases, with 15 bases between them. This CDR3 is 13 amino acids long. The germline gives CDR1 MDHEN, CDR2 SYDVKM. CDR3 nucleotide sequence: TGTGCCAGCACCTCCTTTGGGCTCCATACGCAGTATTTT. Translating it yields CASTSFGLHTQYF. Full variable domain (rest looked up from reference TRBV28 and TRBJ2-3): DVKVTQSSRYLVKRTGEKVFLECVQDMDHENMFWYRQDPGLGLRLIYFSYDVKMKEKGDIPEGYSVSREKKERFSLILESASTNQTSMYLCASTSFGLHTQYFGPGTRLTVL.

The chain joins TRBV25-1 to TRBJ2-7; 11 bases are shared with TRBD1. Germline assignment: CDR1 MGHDK and CDR2 SYGVNS. V gave up 4 bases and J gave up 3 bases; unmatched junction bases: 8. This CDR3 comprises 16 residues. The CDR3 nucleotides are TGTGCCAGCAGTGCCCTCCGGGACAGGGGGGTCTACGAGCAGTACTTC. Translating it yields CASSALRDRGVYEQYF.

The CDR3 spells CASSVEIAGGGQFF. CDR3 nucleotide sequence: TGCGCCAGCAGTGTCGAGATTGCGGGAGGGGGACAGTTCTTC. V gene TRBV10-1 combines with J gene TRBJ2-1; 9 bases are shared with TRBD2. Germline V gene data show CDR1 as WNHNN and CDR2 as SYGVQD (reference sequence). The CDR3 covers 14 residues. J gave up 13 bases and V 4 bases, and 11 bases lay outside the gene matches.

The V call is TRBV6-5, the J call TRBJ1-2, with TRBD1 identical over 12 bases. CDR3 length: 15 residues. J was trimmed by 6 bases and V by 5 bases; bases with no gene match: 7. CDR1 and CDR2 from the germline V gene are MNHEY and SVGAGI. CDR3 bases: TGTGCCAGCAGTCACGGGGGACAGGGGGCGAATGGCTACACCTTC. As protein: CASSHGGQGANGYTF.

This chain uses TRBV7-2 with TRBJ2-5, with 8 bases lining up with TRBD2. V was clipped by 1 base and J by 6 bases; unmatched bases: 4. This CDR3 region has 14 residues. The germline CDR1 and CDR2 sequences are SGHTA and FQGNSA. DNA of the CDR3: TGTGCCAGCAGCTTAGGGGGCGGGAGGCAGACCCAGTACTTC. Its translation is CASSLGGGRQTQYF.

This clone was picked up one time. The chain recombines TRBV7-2 with TRBJ1-3, with D maybe TRBD1 (6 bases). The V end was cut by 0 bases, the J end by 3 bases, with 9 bases between. The CDR3 spans 15 residues. Germline CDR1 SGHTA, CDR2 FQGNSA. The CDR3 region has the DNA TGTGCCAGCAGCTTAGCGACAGGACGTGGAAACACCATATATTTT. Its translation: CASSLATGRGNTIYF.

The rearrangement links TRBV27 to TRBJ2-7; 9 nucleotides line up with TRBD2. V lost 7 bases and J lost 4; bases outside the gene matches: 11. The length of the CDR3 is 15 residues. Germline values: CDR1 MNHEY, CDR2 SMNVEV (reference sequence). The CDR3 sequence: CASTPIGSGRYEQYF. The CDR3 DNA sequence: TGTGCCAGCACCCCCATAGGAAGCGGGAGGTACGAGCAGTACTTC.

This clone was seen only once. The V and J genes are TRBV5-1 and TRBJ1-1; no clear D. The V and J ends lost 0 bases and 1 base respectively, with 10 bases between them. This CDR3 is built from 15 residues. Per the germline V gene, CDR1 is SGHRS and CDR2 is YFSETQ. The CDR3 nucleotides read TGCGCCAGCAGCTTGGGCGGGGTGGAGAACACTGAAGCTTTCTTT. It specifies CASSLGGVENTEAFF.

This chain uses TRBV7-8 with TRBJ2-7, with 9 bases lining up with TRBD1. V lost 5 bases, J lost 3 bases, and 8 bases stayed unmatched. The germline gives CDR1 SGHVS, CDR2 FQNEAQ. The CDR3 runs 15 residues. The CDR3 sequence is CASSRPPGQGYEQYF. CDR3 sequence (DNA): TGTGCCAGCAGCCGACCCCCGGGACAGGGCTACGAGCAGTACTTC.

The rearrangement joins TRBV10-3 to TRBJ1-1; 10 bases are a match to TRBD1. V was pared by 8 bases and J by 0 bases, with 12 bases of the junction left unmatched. Germline-derived CDR1 and CDR2 are ENHRY and SYGVKD. The CDR3 loop spans 17 amino acids. CDR3 coding DNA: TGTGCCATCCGGGCCCGGGACAGGGGAACCATGAACACTGAAGCTTTCTTT. This gives the protein CAIRARDRGTMNTEAFF.

The CDR3 coding sequence is TGTGCCAGCAGTGATACTGCAACTAATGAAAAACTGTTTTTT. Protein: CASSDTATNEKLFF. V and J are TRBV6-1 and TRBJ1-4; D unclear. Trimming removed 3 bases from V and 0 bases from J, with 5 bases in between. Per germline, CDR1 MNHNS and CDR2 SASEGT. CDR3 size: 14 residues.

For the CDR3, the DNA is TGTGCCAGCAGCCCAGACAGGGCCATCACCTACGAGCAGTACTTC. It is translated as CASSPDRAITYEQYF. The chain carries TRBV7-2 and TRBJ2-7, with 7 bases lining up with TRBD1. With 5 bases clipped from V and 2 bases from J, the junction kept 9 bases outside the gene matches. CDR1 SGHTA and CDR2 FQGNSA come from the germline V gene. The CDR3 spans 15 residues.

This clone has a handful of counts. The V call is TRBV5-4, the J call TRBJ1-6; perhaps TRBD1 as D (5 bases). Germline CDR1 SGHNT, CDR2 YYREEE (reference sequence). CDR3 length: 16 amino acids. Trimming left V 0 bases short and J 8 bases short, with 15 bases between. This chain's CDR3 is CASSLGSGTLDSPLHF. CDR3 DNA: TGTGCCAGCAGCTTGGGGAGTGGGACTTTAGATTCACCCCTCCACTTT.

This chain connects TRBV27 to TRBJ1-5; unclear D gene. Germline CDR1 MNHEY, CDR2 SMNVEV (reference sequence). V was pared by 2 bases and J by 8 bases, with 13 bases between. The CDR3 consists of 14 residues. The CDR3 nucleotides read TGTGCCAGCAGTTTACGGGGTGCTCTGGAGCCCCAGCATTTT. This encodes CASSLRGALEPQHF.

CDR3 DNA: TGCAGTGCTAGCTCCCTCCACTTT. This gives the protein CSASSLHF. The gene calls are TRBV20-1 and TRBJ1-6; the D is unclear. Germline V CDR1 and CDR2: DFQATT, SNEGSKA (reference sequence). Trimming took off 3 bases at V and 14 bases at J, with 2 bases between the two ends. The CDR3 has 8 amino acids.

The genes are TRBV9 and TRBJ2-1; maybe TRBD1 (5 bases). The germline V gene encodes CDR1 SGDLS and CDR2 YYNGEE. The V gene lost 0 bases and the J gene lost 6 bases, with 19 bases spanning the gap. The CDR3 extends over 17 amino acids. The chain's CDR3 is CASSVVSRQTGVNEQFF. For the CDR3, the DNA is TGTGCCAGCAGCGTAGTCTCGAGGCAAACAGGCGTCAATGAGCAGTTCTTC.

This rearrangement joins TRBV13 to TRBJ2-7, with TRBD1 matching 8 bases. Germline CDR1 and CDR2: PRHDT and FYEKMQ (reference sequence). V was pared by 10 bases and J by 7 bases, with 9 bases of the junction left unmatched. The CDR3 consists of 12 residues. CDR3 residues: CATGQGLREQYF. The CDR3 nucleotides are TGTGCCACAGGACAGGGACTTCGGGAGCAGTACTTC. Full variable domain (missing parts from reference TRBV13 and TRBJ2-7): AAGVIQSPRHLIKEKRETATLKCYPIPRHDTVYWYQQGPGQDPQFLISFYEKMQSDKGSIPDRFSAQQFSDYHSELNMSSLELGDSALYFCATGQGLREQYFGPGTRLTVT.

Only one count was recorded for this clone. The chain combines TRBV4-2 with TRBJ1-6; no clear D. The V end was cut by 0 bases, the J end by 3 bases, with 15 bases between. The CDR3 runs to 18 residues. Germline values: CDR1 LGHNA, CDR2 YNFKEQ. CDR3 sequence reads: CASSQDKVVGVYNSPLHF. DNA of the CDR3: TGTGCCAGCAGCCAAGATAAGGTTGTCGGGGTCTATAATTCACCCCTCCACTTT.

This chain links TRBV7-9 with TRBJ2-7; D ambiguous. This CDR3 has 16 residues. Trimming shortened V by 4 bases and J by 0 bases, and 16 bases separated the two germline ends. CDR1 is SEHNR, CDR2 FQNEAQ, per germline (reference sequence). CDR3 in DNA: TGTGCCAGCAGCTCGCTGATACATGAAAGCTCCTACGAGCAGTACTTC. This sequence encodes CASSSLIHESSYEQYF. Filled out from reference TRBV7-9 and TRBJ2-7, the complete variable domain reads DTGVSQNPRHKITKRGQNVTFRCDPISEHNRLYWYRQTLGQGPEFLTYFQNEAQLEKSRLLSDRFSAERPKGSFSTLEIQRTEQGDSAMYLCASSSLIHESSYEQYFGPGTRLTVT.

The rearrangement uses TRBV6-2 or TRBV6-3 and TRBJ1-5; D remains ambiguous. The V and J ends lost 2 bases and 3 bases respectively, with 5 bases between them. The CDR3 consists of 13 residues. Germline CDR1 and CDR2: MNHEY and SVGEGT. The CDR3 coding sequence is TGTGCCAGCAGTTACGGCTCCAATCAGCCCCAGCATTTT. It is translated as CASSYGSNQPQHF.

The rearrangement uses TRBV29-1 and TRBJ2-2; 10 nucleotides agree with TRBD1. The V and J ends lost 1 base and 4 bases, in that order; junction bases with no gene match: 0. The CDR3 is 14 amino acids. Germline V CDR1 and CDR2: SQVTM, ANQGSEA. The CDR3 sequence: CSVEGTGGTGELFF. In nucleotides, the CDR3 is TGCAGCGTTGAAGGGACAGGGGGCACCGGGGAGCTGTTTTTT.

The genes are TRBV3-1 (or the pseudogene TRBV3-2) and TRBJ2-5; 10 bases are a match to TRBD2. The germline V gene encodes CDR1 LGHDT and CDR2 YNNKEL (reference sequence). Trimming at V came to 2 bases and at J to 1 base, leaving 10 bases not matched to a gene. The CDR3 runs to 18 residues. The DNA of the CDR3 is TGTGCCAGCAGCCAAATAACTAGCGGGGACACCTTCCAAGAGACCCAGTACTTC. Translation: CASSQITSGDTFQETQYF.

The chain couples TRBV7-9 to TRBJ1-4, with 8 bases fitting TRBD1. This CDR3 comprises 16 residues. Trimming removed 3 bases from V and 8 bases from J; junction bases left unmatched: 11. Germline V CDR1 and CDR2: SEHNR, FQNEAQ (reference sequence). The chain's CDR3 is CASSLGSRDRREKLFF. The CDR3 bases are TGTGCCAGCAGCTTGGGGAGCCGGGACAGGCGGGAAAAACTGTTTTTT.

This clone appeared once. The chain uses TRBV10-3 and TRBJ1-4; D may be TRBD1 (6 bases). The CDR3 contains 15 residues. The V end was cut by 2 bases, the J end by 4 bases, with 11 bases between. The germline V gene encodes CDR1 ENHRY and CDR2 SYGVKD. CDR3 amino acids: CAISETGQSNEKLFF. The CDR3 nucleotides read TGTGCCATCAGTGAGACCGGACAGAGTAATGAAAAACTGTTTTTT.

The chain joins TRBV5-8 to TRBJ2-1, with a possible D match to TRBD2 (6 bases). The germline CDR1 and CDR2 sequences are SGHTS and YDEGEE. This CDR3 has 16 residues. Trimming shortened V by 0 bases and J by 4 bases, and 14 bases separated the two germline ends. The CDR3 reads CASSLGGGAFYNEQFF. The CDR3 region has the DNA TGTGCCAGCAGCTTGGGCGGAGGGGCATTTTACAATGAGCAGTTCTTC.

V and J are TRBV6-5 and TRBJ1-3; D possibly corresponds to TRBD1 (6 bases). Germline V gene lookup returns CDR1 MNHEY and CDR2 SVGAGI. V gave up 0 bases and J gave up 2 bases, with 8 bases separating them. The CDR3 spans 15 residues. The CDR3: CASSYSGATGNTIYF. CDR3 coding DNA: TGTGCCAGCAGTTACTCGGGGGCAACTGGAAACACCATATATTTT.